Listed here are 13 T cell receptor beta chains from one sample, sequenced in a study of identical twins (dated by TCRdb to about 2016). Receptor libraries were prepared by 5' RACE. Sequencing used an Illumina HiSeq 2000. In TCRdb, the public reads were trimmed at Q25 with fastp and aligned with MiXCR, with productive beta chains retained. Entries that share a CDR3 protein sequence are merged under the most common genes and DNA. The sample has around 140,000 distinct CDR3 sequences on record, approximately 3.5% of them singletons. The ten largest account for 8.1% of the sample. The source material was memory T cells sorted from blood. This sample's cell subset or site label indicates: CD45RO+ enriched T cells. The receptors here all came from a young man in good health.

This clonotype has a count of ten or more. V usage is TRBV7-8 and J usage is TRBJ2-1; unclear D gene. V lost 0 bases, J lost 7 bases, and 7 bases lay in between. Germline CDR1 is SGHVS and CDR2 is FQNEAQ. This CDR3 has 13 residues. As DNA, the CDR3 is TGTGCCAGCAGCTTAGCCACTCCGAATGAGCAGTTCTTC. Its protein is CASSLATPNEQFF.

This clonotype occurred many times. The rearrangement uses TRBV11-2 and TRBJ2-1, with 11 bases aligning to TRBD2. The germline V gene has CDR1 SGHAT and CDR2 FQNNGV. The CDR3 is made up of 14 amino acids. The V and J ends lost 5 bases and 6 bases, in that order; junction bases with no gene match: 3. Here the CDR3 DNA reads TGTGCCAGCAGCATTAGCGGGAGGGCCAATGAGCAGTTCTTC. Protein product: CASSISGRANEQFF.

This clonotype was detected many times. This sequence joins TRBV3-1 and TRBJ2-2; 7 nucleotides agree with TRBD1. Germline loops: CDR1 LGHDT, CDR2 YNNKEL (reference sequence). The CDR3 spans 15 residues. The ends lost 3 bases at V and 2 bases at J; junction bases unmatched: 3. The CDR3 DNA follows: TGTGCCAGCAGCCAGGGACAGCTAAACACCGGGGAGCTGTTTTTT. Encoded protein: CASSQGQLNTGELFF.

This clonotype was observed a handful of times. A much larger clone lies a single base off, so this may be a read error. V usage is TRBV12-3 or TRBV12-4 and J usage is TRBJ2-3; TRBD2 is a possible D gene (5 bases). CDR3 length: 15 residues. CDR3 in amino acids: CASSTRESGTDAQYF. CDR3 DNA sequence: TGTGCCAGCAGTACCCGCGAGAGCGGCACAGATGCGCAGTATTTT.

This clonotype was detected many times. The V gene is TRBV20-1, the J gene TRBJ2-5, with D maybe TRBD2 (5 bases). The germline V and J ends were trimmed by 3 bases and 2 bases, with 13 bases remaining between them. This CDR3 comprises 14 residues. Germline V gene sequence: CDR1 DFQATT, CDR2 SNEGSKA (reference sequence). The CDR3, as DNA: TGCAGTGCTAGTCTAGGCCGGACTCAAGAGACCCAGTACTTC. It translates to CSASLGRTQETQYF.

This clonotype was seen a handful of times. The V call is TRBV27, the J call TRBJ2-7, with a tentative D call TRBD1 (6 bases). Trimming stripped 8 bases from V and 0 bases from J, with 11 bases between. This CDR3 spans 13 amino acids. Looked up from germline, CDR1 is MNHEY and CDR2 is SMNVEV (reference sequence). The CDR3, as DNA: TGTGCCAGCGGGGGCCCGAGCTCCTACGAGCAGTACGTC. It specifies CASGGPSSYEQYV.

This clonotype was seen ten or more times. The chain combines TRBV15 with TRBJ2-7, with D unresolved. Trimming shortened V by 0 bases and J by 0 bases, and 9 bases separated the two germline ends. CDR3 length equals 15 residues. Germline V gene data show CDR1 as LNHNV and CDR2 as YYDKDF (reference sequence). The CDR3 nucleotides read TGTGCCACCAGCAGAGATCTGGCACTCTCCTACGAGCAGTACTTC. Translating gives CATSRDLALSYEQYF.

This clonotype has ten or more counts. This chain connects TRBV24-1 to TRBJ2-1; 13 bases are a match to TRBD2. The junction had 7 bases not matched to a gene; V was cut back by 4 bases and J by 5 bases. The CDR3 length is 17 residues. Per the germline V gene, CDR1 is KGHDR and CDR2 is SFDVKD. Here the CDR3 DNA reads TGTGCCACCAGTGACCCGCCTGGGACTAGCGGGAACAATGAGCAGTTCTTC. Its translation: CATSDPPGTSGNNEQFF.

This clonotype was seen a few times. The rearrangement joins TRBV11-2 to TRBJ2-5; 14 nucleotides match TRBD2. CDR1 and CDR2 from the germline V gene are SGHAT and FQNNGV. Germline trimming cut 5 bases from V and 1 base from J; bases unmatched to any gene: 12. The CDR3 extends over 19 amino acids. The CDR3 region has the DNA TGTGCCAGCAGCCCCTATCGACTAGCGGGAGGGCCTTTCCAAGAGACCCAGTACTTC. It codes for CASSPYRLAGGPFQETQYF.

As for this clonotype: A much larger clonotype is one base distant, so this may be a read error. This chain joins TRBV20-1 and TRBJ2-1; D is undetermined. The CDR3 runs to 8 residues. V lost 7 bases and J 13 bases, leaving 8 bases between the germline ends. Germline V gene data show CDR1 as DFQATT and CDR2 as SNEGSKA (reference sequence). The CDR3 sequence is CSGEDQFF. DNA for the CDR3: TGCAGTGGAGAGGACCAGTTCTTC.

The table lists this clonotype with many counts. V usage is TRBV27 and J usage is TRBJ2-3; TRBD1 matches 7 bases. Germline assignment: CDR1 MNHEY and CDR2 SMNVEV (reference sequence). The CDR3 sequence is 16 residues long. V trimming: 2 bases; J trimming: 2 bases; junction bases outside the gene matches: 7. The CDR3 spells CASSLRGQVNTDTQYF. In DNA, the CDR3 is TGTGCCAGCAGTTTAAGAGGACAGGTAAACACAGATACGCAGTATTTT.

This clonotype has only a few counts. This sequence joins TRBV6-1 and TRBJ1-5; D perhaps matches TRBD1 (5 bases). V was shortened by 8 bases and J by 0 bases, with 8 bases between the two germline ends. In germline, CDR1 is MNHNS, CDR2 SASEGT. CDR3 length: 13 residues. CDR3: CASAGSSNQPQHF. The CDR3 DNA reads as TGTGCCAGCGCAGGGAGTAGCAATCAGCCCCAGCATTTT.

This clonotype was counted ten times or more. The V and J genes are TRBV5-1 and TRBJ2-7; the D gene is possibly TRBD1 (6 bases). Germline CDR1 reads SGHRS; CDR2 reads YFSETQ. This CDR3 spans 13 amino acids. Trimming took 5 bases from V and 7 from J, leaving 16 bases between them. This chain's CDR3 is CASSRGGVEEQYV. DNA of the CDR3: TGCGCCAGCAGTCGAGGGGGAGTTGAGGAGCAGTACGTC.